This T cell receptor (beta chain) was recovered during a study of neurological immune-mediated disorders. Points from the study as a whole: Levels of TCR clonal expansion peaked in HTLV-1-associated myelopathy and reached their lowest in multiple sclerosis, under those of healthy controls.

In this sample, this clonotype turned up many times. Its specificity is unknown. CDR1 KGHDR and CDR2 SFDVKD come from the germline V gene. The CDR3 runs 12 residues. V was shortened by 2 bases and J by 8 bases, with 8 bases between the two germline ends. Template-switch 5'RACE cDNA synthesis added a 10-nucleotide unique molecular identifier. TCRdb reprocessed the 5' RACE reads with MiXCR, giving one entry per CDR3 protein. Of more than 45,000 distinct CDR3 sequences listed, 3% to 4.5% are singletons. What was sequenced was PBMCs. This chain links TRBV24-1 with TRBJ1-2, with no clear D. This clonotype originated in a man between 25 and 39 years old with multiple sclerosis. Written as DNA, the CDR3 is TGTGCCACCAGTGATTCCGGCGGAGGCTACACCTTC. Encoded protein: CATSDSGGGYTF.